This TCR beta chain was recovered during a study of blood T cell repertoires in COVID-19. Germline CDR1 reads LNHDA; CDR2 reads SQIVND (reference sequence). The CDR3 is made up of 11 amino acids. Clones were read by immunoSEQ multiplex PCR, and TCRdb kept only the in-frame ones, dropping some. The sample gives hundreds of thousands of clones, 70% to 90% of which show up once; approximately 1.5% is in the top ten. Specimen: PBMCs or T cells enriched from blood (not recorded which). The chain is built from TRBV19 and TRBJ1-1; D remains ambiguous. The clonotype originates from a woman younger than 35 who had been exposed to COVID-19. The CDR3 spells CAAVAGTEAFF. The CDR3 DNA is TGTGCTGCGGTGGCGGGGACTGAAGCTTTCTTT.